These 13 T cell receptor beta chains were all obtained from the same sample, sequenced in a study of regulatory T cells in long-lasting Graves disease (dated by TCRdb to 2020 to 2023). Receptor libraries were prepared by multiplex PCR. Sequenced on an Illumina HiSeq 4000. CDR3 regions were amplified by Arm-PCR with iRepertoire HTBI primers to construct TCR beta libraries. TCRdb's own reprocessing of the public reads used fastp at Q25 and MiXCR and kept productive beta chains. Rows with a matching CDR3 protein are joined into one entry that keeps the most common DNA and genes. The sample table shows 530,000 or so distinct CDR3 sequences, and approximately 15% are seen once. The top ten clones comprise over 7.5% of the sample. The time point label for this specimen denotes: newly diagnosed GD, antithyroid drugs for less than 3 months. For both TCR sequencing and RNA sequencing, RNA was extracted from PBMCs using TRIzol.

This sample also appeared in a second study, on T cells in Graves' hyperthyroidism and ophthalmopathy.

The sample here was peripheral blood mononuclear cells (PBMCs), taken at new diagnosis, from a patient treated with antithyroid drugs. The source is a man younger than 40 with Graves disease. Donor details come from another sample of the same person, matched by shared clones.

The CDR3 here is CASTLGPGGQYF. The CDR3 nucleotides read TGTGCCAGTACCCTCGGACCCGGGGGGCAGTATTTT. This rearrangement joins TRBV19 to TRBJ2-3, with a weak D call TRBD2 (6 bases). This CDR3 comprises 12 residues. Between the trimmed V and J ends, which lost 7 bases and 11 bases, there was a span of 16 bases. The germline V gene has CDR1 LNHDA and CDR2 SQIVND (reference sequence). Full variable domain (rest looked up from reference TRBV19 and TRBJ2-3): DGGITQSPKYLFRKEGQNVTLSCEQNLNHDAMYWYRQDPGQGLRLIYYSQIVNDFQKGDIAEGYSVSREKKESFPLTVTSAQKNPTAFYLCASTLGPGGQYFGPGTRLTVL.

The chain employs TRBV3-1 and TRBJ2-3; D is uncertain. The CDR3 consists of 13 residues. V was cut by 4 bases and J by 2 bases, with 7 bases left in between. Germline V gene sequence: CDR1 LGHDT, CDR2 YNNKEL (reference sequence). In nucleotides, the CDR3 is TGTGCCAGCAGCCCGAATCCCACAGATACGCAGTATTTT. Translated: CASSPNPTDTQYF.

This clonotype was counted many times. J is TRBJ2-2 and V is TRBV10-1; TRBD2 matches 10 bases. The length of the CDR3 is 15 residues. The germline V gene encodes CDR1 WNHNN and CDR2 SYGVQD (reference sequence). Losses at the gene ends were 6 bases for V and 7 bases for J; bases not matched to a gene: 8. CDR3 sequence: CASSPGVAGGGELFF. Here the CDR3 DNA reads TGCGCCAGCAGCCCCGGGGTAGCGGGAGGCGGGGAGCTGTTTTTT.

This clonotype appeared a few times. The V and J genes are TRBV24-1 and TRBJ2-4; D tentatively fits TRBD1 or TRBD2 (5 bases each). The ends were cut back, 0 bases at V and 5 bases at J, with 10 bases in the middle. The CDR3 runs to 15 residues. Per the germline V gene, CDR1 is KGHDR and CDR2 is SFDVKD. CDR3 bases: TGTGCCACCAGTGATTTGAGGGGAGATGAAAACATTCAGTACTTC. Amino acid sequence: CATSDLRGDENIQYF.

This clonotype has ten or more counts. Sequence at one end of the junction differs from germline and may be a read error. The rearrangement uses TRBV12-3 or TRBV12-4 and TRBJ2-5; 7 bases are a match to TRBD2. The CDR3 is 14 amino acids. Here the CDR3 reads CASGFGAGEETQYF. The CDR3 DNA reads as TGTGCCAGCGGTTTTGGCGCGGGGGAAGAGACCCAGTACTTC.

Turning to this clonotype: Just one base apart from a much larger clone, this may be a read error. This sequence joins TRBV2 and TRBJ2-1; D tentatively fits TRBD1 or TRBD2 (6 bases each). The CDR3 is made up of 15 amino acids. CDR1 is SNHLY and CDR2 is FYNNEI in the germline V gene. V was pared by 5 bases and J by 10 bases, with 21 bases between. The CDR3 spells CASSLGTEGGYEQFF. CDR3 in DNA: TGTGCCAGCAGTTTAGGTACGGAGGGGGGCTACGAGCAGTTCTTC.

The sample holds many counts of this clonotype. The chain links TRBV20-1 to TRBJ2-1, with TRBD2 matching 9 bases. The CDR3 loop spans 12 amino acids. Germline CDR1 is DFQATT and CDR2 is SNEGSKA (reference sequence). With 7 bases clipped from V and 9 bases from J, the junction kept 7 bases outside the gene matches. The CDR3 sequence is CSGSGSRPEQFF. CDR3 coding DNA: TGCAGTGGTAGCGGGAGTCGCCCTGAGCAGTTCTTC.

This clonotype was detected a few times. This chain links TRBV10-3 with TRBJ1-1; D is unresolved. The germline V gene has CDR1 ENHRY and CDR2 SYGVKD. CDR3 length: 12 residues. The V gene lost 10 bases and the J gene lost 1 base, with 10 bases spanning the gap. CDR3 sequence (DNA): TGTGCCACCTCCGGGCGGAACACTGAAGCTTTCTTT. Translated, it gives CATSGRNTEAFF.

This clonotype was observed many times. The V gene is TRBV5-1, the J gene TRBJ1-1; D ambiguous. The germline V gene encodes CDR1 SGHRS and CDR2 YFSETQ. Trimming shortened V by 0 bases and J by 1 base, and 7 bases separated the two germline ends. This CDR3 region has 14 residues. The chain's CDR3 is CASSLAMGNTEAFF. The CDR3 region has the DNA TGCGCCAGCAGCTTGGCCATGGGGAACACTGAAGCTTTCTTT.

This clonotype was seen at least ten times. The genes are TRBV7-9 and TRBJ1-4, with 8 positions matching TRBD1. The CDR3 has 15 residues. Unmatched junction bases numbered 11, after V lost 4 bases and J lost 10 bases. CDR1 is SEHNR and CDR2 is FQNEAQ in the germline V gene (reference sequence). This chain's CDR3 is CASSSIGQGIGKLFF. CDR3 coding DNA: TGTGCCAGCAGCTCTATTGGACAGGGAATCGGAAAACTGTTTTTT.

This clonotype was seen at least ten times. CDR3 sequence reads: CATSTLEGGSPQYF. CDR3 DNA: TGTGCCACCAGCACACTCGAGGGGGGTTCCCCCCAGTATTTT. V is TRBV15 and J is TRBJ2-3, with D perhaps given as TRBD1 or TRBD2 (6 bases each). CDR3 length: 14 residues. V was pared by 4 bases and J by 12 bases, with 20 bases between. CDR1 LNHNV and CDR2 YYDKDF come from the germline V gene (reference sequence). Based on the CDR3 plus reference TRBV15 and TRBJ2-3, the full variable domain is DAMVIQNPRYQVTQFGKPVTLSCSQTLNHNVMYWYQQKSSQAPKLLFHYYDKDFNNEADTPDNFQSRRPNTSFCFLDIRSPGLGDTAMYLCATSTLEGGSPQYFGPGTRLTVL.

The CDR3 DNA follows: TGTGCCAGCAGTCCCGGGACACCCCTCACCGGGGCCAACGTCCTGACTTTC. It translates to CASSPGTPLTGANVLTF. This rearrangement joins TRBV27 to TRBJ2-6; tentatively, D is TRBD1 (6 bases). Germline-derived CDR1 and CDR2 are MNHEY and SMNVEV (reference sequence). Trimming removed 5 bases from V and 4 bases from J, with 18 bases in between. The CDR3 totals 17 residues.

Ten or more counts support this clonotype. The gene calls are TRBV11-2 and TRBJ1-1; D is possibly TRBD1 (6 bases). V gave up 2 bases and J gave up 4 bases, with 8 bases separating them. Germline V gene lookup returns CDR1 SGHAT and CDR2 FQNNGV. The CDR3 runs 13 residues. CDR3 sequence: CASSLRQATEAFF. The CDR3 bases are TGTGCCAGCAGCTTAAGACAGGCCACTGAAGCTTTCTTT.